The next 24 T cell receptor beta chains were all read from a single sample in a study of T cells after yellow fever vaccination (dated by TCRdb to about 2019). Library prep was done by 5' RACE. TCRdb shows the sequencer as Illumina HiSeq 2500. TCRdb trimmed public reads at Q25 via fastp, called clones via MiXCR and kept in-frame beta chains. Rows merge per CDR3 protein into single entries with the most common DNA and genes. Here the sample has approximately 140,000 distinct CDR3 sequences; about 8% occur a single time. The top ten clonotypes cover around 0.73% of the sample. Read against the paper, the sample's treatment or condition label means: live attenuated yellow fever vaccine strain. The sequenced sample was CD4+ T cells sorted from PBMCs, obtained 5 days after the yellow fever booster vaccination. The receptors were gathered from a young man who received the YFV17D yellow fever vaccine.

This clonotype was detected many times. This chain joins TRBV20-1 and TRBJ2-7; TRBD2 agrees at 13 bases. Trimming removed 5 bases from V and 1 base from J; junction bases left unmatched: 11. The germline V gene encodes CDR1 DFQATT and CDR2 SNEGSKA (reference sequence). The CDR3 consists of 17 residues. CDR3 protein: CSAVSYEGLAGSYEQYF. The CDR3 region has the DNA TGCAGTGCTGTTAGCTATGAGGGACTAGCGGGGTCCTACGAGCAGTACTTC.

This clonotype was detected many times. The rearrangement links TRBV28 to TRBJ2-4; the D gene could be TRBD1 or TRBD2 (5 bases each). The CDR3 spans 14 residues. The V and J ends lost 7 bases and 8 bases respectively, with 18 bases between them. Germline assignment: CDR1 MDHEN and CDR2 SYDVKM. CDR3 in DNA: TGTGCCAGCACCTCAGGGAGTGGTGGGTACATTCAGTACTTC. Translation gives CASTSGSGGYIQYF.

This clonotype was detected ten times or more. CDR3 region: CASRRDREYNEQFF. CDR3 in DNA: TGCGCCAGCAGACGGGACAGGGAATACAATGAGCAGTTCTTC. This chain links TRBV5-1 with TRBJ2-1, with 9 bases matching TRBD1. Germline V gives CDR1 SGHRS, CDR2 YFSETQ. CDR3 size: 14 residues. V was clipped by 5 bases and J by 4 bases; unmatched bases: 4.

This clonotype was observed many times. The rearrangement links TRBV29-1 to TRBJ1-1; D may be TRBD1 (5 bases). Germline CDR1 SQVTM, CDR2 ANQGSEA. Deletions cut 4 bases from V and 2 bases from J, with 8 bases between. The CDR3 has 12 amino acids. CDR3 in DNA: TGCAGCGTTGTCACAGGAAACACTGAAGCTTTCTTT. Its protein product is CSVVTGNTEAFF.

This clonotype was found many times. J is TRBJ2-3 and V is TRBV29-1; D is undetermined. CDR1 is SQVTM, CDR2 ANQGSEA, per germline. This CDR3 contains 12 residues. V was clipped by 5 bases and J by 3 bases, with 9 bases between them. The CDR3 sequence is CSVTEGTDTQYF. The DNA of the CDR3 is TGCAGCGTTACTGAAGGGACAGATACGCAGTATTTT.

There are many counts of this clonotype. This chain connects TRBV7-2 to TRBJ2-1; no definite D call. V was trimmed by 5 bases and J by 2 bases, leaving 13 bases between them. CDR1 and CDR2 (germline): SGHTA, FQGNSA. There are 15 residues in the CDR3. Here the CDR3 DNA reads TGTGCCAGCAGCCTGGCTGCCTTCCCCTACAATGAGCAGTTCTTC. Translation gives CASSLAAFPYNEQFF.

The chain uses TRBV18 and TRBJ1-1, with no clear D. The CDR3 spans 16 residues. Trimming left V 2 bases short and J 6 bases short, with 19 bases between. Germline CDR1 and CDR2: KGHSH and LQKENI. The CDR3 DNA sequence: TGTGCCAGCTCACCAGTGTTGAAGAGGCGGGAGGCTGAAGCTTTCTTT. It is translated as CASSPVLKRREAEAFF.

The J gene is TRBJ1-5, the V gene TRBV20-1; D unclear. This CDR3 region has 15 residues. V lost 0 bases and J 9 bases, leaving 18 bases between the germline ends. CDR1 and CDR2 (germline): DFQATT, SNEGSKA (reference sequence). The CDR3 DNA sequence: TGCAGTGCTAGAGAGGGCGCAACCCAATCACGGCCCCAGCATTTT. This translates into CSAREGATQSRPQHF.

Many counts were recorded for this clonotype. V and J are TRBV19 and TRBJ2-2; 9 bases agree with TRBD1. CDR3 length equals 17 residues. V trimming: 4 bases; J trimming: 2 bases; junction bases outside the gene matches: 8. Germline V gene sequence: CDR1 LNHDA, CDR2 SQIVND (reference sequence). CDR3 sequence: CASSSRGGQGNTGELFF. The DNA for the CDR3 is TGTGCCAGTAGTAGCAGAGGGGGACAGGGCAACACCGGGGAGCTGTTTTTT.

This sequence joins TRBV5-5 and TRBJ1-5; 12 positions match TRBD1. J was trimmed by 6 bases and V by 5 bases; bases with no gene match: 6. The germline V gene encodes CDR1 SGHKS and CDR2 YYEKEE (reference sequence). This CDR3 has 15 residues. The chain's CDR3 is CASRAGQGASQPQHF. Written as DNA, the CDR3 is TGTGCCAGCAGGGCGGGACAGGGGGCGAGTCAGCCCCAGCATTTT.

This clonotype was recorded many times. DNA of the CDR3: TGTGCCAGCAGCTGGCAGGGAGCCTACGAGCAGTACTTC. As protein: CASSWQGAYEQYF. This rearrangement joins TRBV7-2 to TRBJ2-7; D is perhaps TRBD1 or TRBD2 (5 bases each). The CDR3 contains 13 residues. Trimming removed 4 bases at V and 2 bases at J, with 9 bases between. The germline V gene encodes CDR1 SGHTA and CDR2 FQGNSA.

This clonotype came up many times. The V gene is TRBV29-1, the J gene TRBJ2-5, with D perhaps matching TRBD1 (5 bases). Germline CDR1 SQVTM, CDR2 ANQGSEA. The CDR3 consists of 13 residues. Trimming took off 4 bases at V and 4 bases at J, with 13 bases between the two ends. CDR3 loop: CSVVKDKRETQYF. The DNA of the CDR3 is TGCAGCGTTGTTAAGGACAAACGAGAGACCCAGTACTTC.

This clonotype was recorded many times. The gene calls are TRBV5-1 and TRBJ2-7, with D tentatively TRBD1 (6 bases). In germline, CDR1 is SGHRS, CDR2 YFSETQ. Trimming left V 4 bases short and J 6 bases short, with 11 bases between. CDR3 length equals 12 residues. CDR3 sequence: CASSRGQSEQYF. The CDR3 coding sequence is TGCGCCAGCAGCCGCGGACAGAGCGAGCAGTACTTC. The entire variable domain, with the rest obtained from reference TRBV5-1 and TRBJ2-7, is as follows: KAGVTQTPRYLIKTRGQQVTLSCSPISGHRSVSWYQQTPGQGLQFLFEYFSETQRNKGNFPGRFSGRQFSNSRSEMNVSTLELGDSALYLCASSRGQSEQYFGPGTRLTVT.

At least ten counts were recorded for this clonotype. The J gene is TRBJ2-5, the V gene TRBV19, with a possible D match to TRBD2 (6 bases). V dropped 7 bases and J dropped 4 bases, with 13 bases sitting between them. The CDR3 covers 13 residues. Germline values: CDR1 LNHDA, CDR2 SQIVND (reference sequence). Here the CDR3 DNA reads TGTGCCAGTAAATTGGGAGGAGGAGAGACCCAGTACTTC. Its translation is CASKLGGGETQYF.

This clonotype appeared many times. This sequence joins TRBV18 and TRBJ2-7, with a tentative D call TRBD2 (6 bases). The CDR3 length is 14 residues. The V and J ends lost 3 bases and 3 bases respectively, with 12 bases between them. Germline lookup yields CDR1 KGHSH and CDR2 LQKENI. CDR3 DNA sequence: TGTGCCAGCTCACCCGGGACTTATCTCTACGAGCAGTACTTC. Its protein is CASSPGTYLYEQYF.

The genes are TRBV20-1 and TRBJ2-6; possibly TRBD1 or TRBD2 for D (5 bases each). Trimming cost V 4 bases and J 0 bases, with 13 bases left between them. Germline CDR1 DFQATT, CDR2 SNEGSKA (reference sequence). The CDR3 length is 16 residues. The CDR3 region has the DNA TGCAGTGCTATTGGGGACCGCAGCTCTGGGGCCAACGTCCTGACTTTC. Amino acid sequence: CSAIGDRSSGANVLTF.

This clonotype was seen at least ten times. Here the CDR3 DNA reads TGCGCCAGCAGTTCTAGCGGGAGCTCCAATGAGCAGTTCTTC. Protein sequence: CASSSSGSSNEQFF. This chain connects TRBV4-3 to TRBJ2-1; 10 bases fit TRBD2. This CDR3 comprises 14 residues. J was trimmed by 6 bases and V by 6 bases; bases with no gene match: 5. The germline V gene encodes CDR1 LGHNA and CDR2 YSLEER.

This clonotype was recorded at least ten times. In DNA form, the CDR3 reads TGTGCCAGCAGCAAAGGTGGAGAACCGAACACTGAAGCTTTCTTT. Its translation is CASSKGGEPNTEAFF. The chain is built from TRBV21-1 and TRBJ1-1. TRBV21-1 is annotated as a pseudogene. This CDR3 contains 15 residues.

This clonotype was seen many times. The CDR3 sequence: CASSLRADTQYF. The CDR3 nucleotides read TGTGCCAGCAGTTTACGAGCAGATACGCAGTATTTT. This sequence joins TRBV12-3 or TRBV12-4 and TRBJ2-3; D uncertain. The V end lost 2 bases, the J end lost 4 bases, and 4 bases lay between the germline ends. The CDR3 loop spans 12 amino acids.

This clonotype was found many times. The chain couples TRBV7-2 to TRBJ1-2, with 8 nucleotides matching TRBD1. CDR1 is SGHTA and CDR2 is FQGNSA in the germline V gene. The V gene end was trimmed by 5 bases and the J gene end by 4 bases; junction bases not matched to a gene: 15. The CDR3 contains 17 residues. The CDR3 region has the DNA TGTGCCAGCAGCATACCGGGGACAGGAACGCGGAGCTATGGCTACACCTTC. It codes for CASSIPGTGTRSYGYTF.

The table lists this clonotype with many counts. The V gene is TRBV7-2, the J gene TRBJ2-5; D might be TRBD2 (5 bases). From germline, CDR1 is SGHTA and CDR2 FQGNSA. The CDR3 has 11 amino acids. V was shortened by 2 bases and J by 9 bases, with 7 bases between the two germline ends. The CDR3 here is CASSLRDAQYF. Here the CDR3 DNA reads TGTGCCAGCAGCTTACGGGATGCCCAGTACTTC.

The sample holds many counts of this clonotype. This chain uses TRBV5-1 with TRBJ2-3, with D perhaps TRBD1 (6 bases). The CDR3 is made up of 15 amino acids. V dropped 2 bases and J dropped 3 bases, with 13 bases sitting between them. Per the germline V gene, CDR1 is SGHRS and CDR2 is YFSETQ. The DNA of the CDR3 is TGCGCCAGCAGCTTTAGGCAGGGGTCAACAGATACGCAGTATTTT. Protein: CASSFRQGSTDTQYF.

This clonotype has at least ten counts. The V gene is TRBV12-3 or TRBV12-4, the J gene TRBJ1-1, with 10 positions matching TRBD1. The CDR3 is 13 residues long. After removal of 3 bases from V and 5 bases from J, the junction contained 0 bases not matched to a gene. The CDR3, as DNA: TGTGCCAGCAGTTTGGACAGGGGGACTGAAGCTTTCTTT. Protein sequence: CASSLDRGTEAFF.

This clonotype was picked up a small number of times. V usage is TRBV7-2 and J usage is TRBJ2-7; maybe TRBD2 (6 bases). CDR1 SGHTA and CDR2 FQGNSA come from the germline V gene. This CDR3 comprises 13 residues. Trimming shortened V by 4 bases and J by 4 bases, and 11 bases separated the two germline ends. CDR3 in DNA: TGTGCCAGCAGCTGGGAGGCCTCATACGAGCAGTACTTC. This translates into CASSWEASYEQYF. The full variable domain, in which reference TRBV7-2 and TRBJ2-7 provide the parts outside the CDR3, is GAGVSQSPSNKVTEKGKDVELRCDPISGHTALYWYRQSLGQGLEFLIYFQGNSAPDKSGLPSDRFSAERTGGSVSTLTIQRTQQEDSAVYLCASSWEASYEQYFGPGTRLTVT.